This T cell receptor beta chain was sequenced for a study of blood T cell repertoires in COVID-19. Study information: There were acute and convalescent COVID-19 samples, and they came from the United States, Italy and Spain. PBMCs, B-cell-depleted T cells, or T cells were the source of the cDNA or gDNA that made up the material.

The CDR3 is 12 amino acids. Germline V gene lookup returns CDR1 SGHNT and CDR2 YENEEA. V was pared by 8 bases and J by 5 bases, with 12 bases between. Original handling: Counts of nucleated cells, estimated from reference gene primer amplification, were obtained. TCRdb keeps only in-frame clones here, not all; method: immunoSEQ multiplex PCR. V and J calls and clone size are as listed in that table; D and trimming were resolved from the DNA. The sample shows over 90,000 clones, over 75% of them seen only once. This clonotype was sampled from a man in his fifties or sixties with acute or convalescent COVID-19. The specimen sequenced was peripheral blood. This chain joins TRBV11-3 and TRBJ2-5, with D tentatively TRBD2 (6 bases). The CDR3 sequence is CASAGTGETQYF. For the CDR3, the DNA is TGTGCCAGCGCCGGGACTGGGGAGACCCAGTACTTC.